What follows describes a single T cell receptor (beta chain). Its antigen remains unidentified. This sample is drawn from a study of CD8 T cells in ankylosing spondylitis. Whole-study findings and limits: Significant enrichment of disease-linked clones was reportedly seen in matched ankylosing spondylitis synovial fluid. Those disease-linked clones were CD8+; they were also relatively rare in peripheral blood. Among TCR beta sequences, a motif of about 8 highly homologous variants appeared characteristic of ankylosing spondylitis blood.

The V gene end was trimmed by 6 bases and the J gene end by 4 bases; junction bases not matched to a gene: 9. This CDR3 is 16 amino acids long. Germline V gene data show CDR1 as MNHNS and CDR2 as SASEGT. Scientists made TCR beta libraries using quantitative 5'-RACE with molecular barcodes. In TCRdb, the 5' RACE reads were re-called with MiXCR into one record per CDR3 protein. The sample holds about 750,000 distinct CDR3 sequences; under 20% are singletons and the top ten take under 20%. The rearrangement uses TRBV6-1 and TRBJ2-3; 11 nucleotides align to TRBD2. This clonotype was obtained from a male donor with ankylosing spondylitis. Sequencing was done on a sample of blood, either unsorted or a sorted T cell fraction (not recorded which). The CDR3 loop reads CASRSPLAGDPDTQYF. The CDR3 bases are TGTGCCAGCAGATCTCCACTAGCGGGAGACCCAGATACGCAGTATTTT.